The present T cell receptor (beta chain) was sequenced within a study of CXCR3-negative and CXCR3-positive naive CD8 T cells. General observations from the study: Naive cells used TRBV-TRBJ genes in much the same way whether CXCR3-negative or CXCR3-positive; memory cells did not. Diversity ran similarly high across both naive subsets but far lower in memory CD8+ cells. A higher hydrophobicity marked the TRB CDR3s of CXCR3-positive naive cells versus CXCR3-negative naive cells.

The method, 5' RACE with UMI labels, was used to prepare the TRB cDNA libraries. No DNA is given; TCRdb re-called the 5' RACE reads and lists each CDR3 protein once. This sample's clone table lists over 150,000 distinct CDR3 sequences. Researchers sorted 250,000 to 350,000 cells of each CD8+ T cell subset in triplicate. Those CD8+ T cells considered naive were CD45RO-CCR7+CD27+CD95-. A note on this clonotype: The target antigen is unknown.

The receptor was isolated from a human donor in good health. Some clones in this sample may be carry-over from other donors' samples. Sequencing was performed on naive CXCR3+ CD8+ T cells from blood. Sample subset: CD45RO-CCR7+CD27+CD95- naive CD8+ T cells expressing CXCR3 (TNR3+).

The CDR3 sequence: CASSLIGGVNTDTQYF. The V call is TRBV7-2, the J call TRBJ2-3; TCRdb calls TRBD2, which cannot be checked without DNA. The CDR3 has 16 residues. Per germline, CDR1 SGHTA and CDR2 FQGNSA.